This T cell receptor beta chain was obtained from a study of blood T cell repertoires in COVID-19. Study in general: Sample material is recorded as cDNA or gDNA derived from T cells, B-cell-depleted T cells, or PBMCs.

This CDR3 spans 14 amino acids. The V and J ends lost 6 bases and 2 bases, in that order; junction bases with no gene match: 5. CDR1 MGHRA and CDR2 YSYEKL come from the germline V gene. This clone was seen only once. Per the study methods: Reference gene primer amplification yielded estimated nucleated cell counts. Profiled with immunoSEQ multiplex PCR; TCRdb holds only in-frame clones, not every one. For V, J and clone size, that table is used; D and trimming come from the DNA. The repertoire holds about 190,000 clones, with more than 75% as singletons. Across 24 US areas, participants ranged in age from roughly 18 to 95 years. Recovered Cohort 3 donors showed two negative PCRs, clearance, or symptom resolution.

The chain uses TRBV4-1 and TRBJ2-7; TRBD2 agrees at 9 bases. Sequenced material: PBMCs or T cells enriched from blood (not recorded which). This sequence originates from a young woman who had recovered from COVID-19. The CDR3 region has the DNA TGCGCCAGCAGTCGACTAGCGGAACCCTACGAGCAGTACTTC. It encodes CASSRLAEPYEQYF.